This entry lists 28 T cell receptor beta chains sequenced from one sample in a study of T cells in Graves' hyperthyroidism and ophthalmopathy. Amplification yielded TCR beta CDR3 regions, with RNA transcripts as the source. A first-round RT-PCR of the TCR CDR3 used the HTBI primer set. Using its own MiXCR run on the multiplex PCR reads, TCRdb lists one record per CDR3 protein. Of some 340,000 distinct CDR3 sequences listed, approximately 14% are singletons. The sample comprised blood. These receptors were obtained from a woman between 40 and 55 years old with Graves' ophthalmopathy.

This clonotype was observed a few times. The rearrangement links TRBV10-3 to TRBJ2-7; D unclear. Trimming stripped 6 bases from V and 7 bases from J, with 16 bases between. In germline, CDR1 is ENHRY, CDR2 SYGVKD. CDR3 length: 13 residues. In nucleotides, the CDR3 is TGTGCCATCAGCGAGAGGACCGACGGAGAGCAGTACTTC. Translation gives CAISERTDGEQYF.

This clonotype has at least ten counts. This chain uses TRBV10-3 with TRBJ1-1; no firm D call. Germline V gene lookup returns CDR1 ENHRY and CDR2 SYGVKD. CDR3 length: 15 amino acids. V was trimmed by 0 bases and J by 4 bases, leaving 12 bases between them. CDR3 DNA sequence: TGTGCCATCAGTGAGTCGAGAGAGGTGGGCACTGAAGCTTTCTTT. This codes for CAISESREVGTEAFF.

There are a few counts of this clonotype. V gene TRBV7-9 combines with J gene TRBJ2-5; weak D call: TRBD1 (5 bases). The CDR3 totals 13 residues. Trimming took off 6 bases at V and 1 base at J, with 9 bases between the two ends. Germline lookup yields CDR1 SEHNR and CDR2 FQNEAQ (reference sequence). The DNA for the CDR3 is TGTGCCAGCAGGTGGGGCCCCCAAGAGACCCAGTACTTC. As protein: CASRWGPQETQYF.

The CDR3 DNA sequence: TGTGCCAGCAGCCAATCCCCGGGACAGGGCCCCTACGAGCAGTACTTC. Translating it yields CASSQSPGQGPYEQYF. The chain has TRBV14 and TRBJ2-7; 9 bases align to TRBD1. The junction had 7 bases not matched to a gene; V was cut back by 2 bases and J by 2 bases. Germline lookup yields CDR1 SGHDN and CDR2 FVKESK. CDR3 size: 16 residues.

This clonotype was found many times. The V and J genes are TRBV7-8 and TRBJ2-2; D unresolved. V lost 3 bases to trimming and J lost 2 bases, with 10 bases between them. CDR1 is SGHVS and CDR2 is FQNEAQ in the germline V gene. The CDR3 is 15 amino acids. Written as DNA, the CDR3 is TGTGCCAGCAGCTTGGGAAGTTTTAACACCGGGGAGCTGTTTTTT. This codes for CASSLGSFNTGELFF.

The table lists this clonotype with many counts. This chain links TRBV28 with TRBJ1-2; maybe TRBD1 (5 bases). With 3 bases removed from V and 4 bases from J, the gap between germline ends came to 21 bases. The germline V gene encodes CDR1 MDHEN and CDR2 SYDVKM. This CDR3 is 17 amino acids long. The DNA for the CDR3 is TGTGCCAGCAGTTTGCCAGGGATATTCGCCCCCCGCTATGGCTACACCTTC. Its protein is CASSLPGIFAPRYGYTF.

This clonotype was counted many times. V usage is TRBV20-1 and J usage is TRBJ2-3; TRBD1 matches at 10 bases. Germline CDR1 and CDR2: DFQATT and SNEGSKA (reference sequence). Trimming cost V 3 bases and J 3 bases; bases outside gene matches: 6. This CDR3 has 15 residues. CDR3 sequence (DNA): TGCAGTGCTAGCGACAGGGGGCTGAGGACAGATACGCAGTATTTT. It encodes CSASDRGLRTDTQYF.

This clonotype was seen only a few times. The chain combines TRBV6-2 or TRBV6-3 with TRBJ1-5, with 8 bases lining up with TRBD1. Germline values: CDR1 MNHEY, CDR2 SVGEGT. V trimming: 7 bases; J trimming: 6 bases; junction bases outside the gene matches: 5. The CDR3 is made up of 13 amino acids. The chain's CDR3 is CASTGTGLQPQHF. The CDR3 nucleotides read TGTGCCAGCACCGGGACAGGTCTTCAGCCCCAGCATTTT.

This sequence joins TRBV20-1 and TRBJ2-5, with D possibly matching TRBD1 (6 bases). Germline CDR1 DFQATT, CDR2 SNEGSKA (reference sequence). The CDR3 runs 14 residues. V gave up 4 bases and J gave up 0 bases, with 12 bases separating them. CDR3 in DNA: TGCAGTGCTAAAAATACAGGGTACCAAGAGACCCAGTACTTC. Translating gives CSAKNTGYQETQYF.

The chain carries TRBV18 and TRBJ1-1, with a possible D match to TRBD1 (5 bases). The CDR3 totals 15 residues. CDR1 and CDR2 (germline): KGHSH, LQKENI. V lost 2 bases and J lost 0, with 10 bases in between. The CDR3 region is CASSPRQPMNTEAFF. For the CDR3, the DNA is TGTGCCAGCTCACCAAGACAGCCCATGAACACTGAAGCTTTCTTT.

This chain connects TRBV5-6 to TRBJ2-4; D is unclear. The length of the CDR3 is 11 residues. V was trimmed by 3 bases and J by 7 bases, leaving 5 bases between them. In germline, CDR1 is SGHDT, CDR2 YYEEEE. CDR3 sequence: CASSSHNIQYF. The CDR3, as DNA: TGTGCCAGCAGCTCACACAACATTCAGTACTTC.

This clonotype has a count of ten or more. The chain joins TRBV19 to TRBJ1-2, with D uncertain. V lost 3 bases, J lost 4 bases, and 9 bases lay in between. In germline, CDR1 is LNHDA, CDR2 SQIVND (reference sequence). The CDR3 runs 13 residues. CDR3 bases: TGTGCCAGTAGTATGACGGTGGTCTATGGCTACACCTTC. Translated: CASSMTVVYGYTF. Full variable domain (rest looked up from reference TRBV19 and TRBJ1-2): DGGITQSPKYLFRKEGQNVTLSCEQNLNHDAMYWYRQDPGQGLRLIYYSQIVNDFQKGDIAEGYSVSREKKESFPLTVTSAQKNPTAFYLCASSMTVVYGYTFGSGTRLTVV.

A few counts support this clonotype. V usage is TRBV7-9 and J usage is TRBJ1-1, with unresolved D. The CDR3 is 13 residues long. Trimming removed 3 bases from V and 1 base from J, with 6 bases in between. Germline CDR1 is SEHNR and CDR2 is FQNEAQ (reference sequence). CDR3 in amino acids: CASSLQSNTEAFF. For the CDR3, the DNA is TGTGCCAGCAGCTTGCAGTCGAACACTGAAGCTTTCTTT.

This clonotype was picked up many times. The rearrangement uses TRBV3-1 and TRBJ2-3; D uncertain. The germline CDR1 and CDR2 sequences are LGHDT and YNNKEL (reference sequence). The germline V and J ends were trimmed by 0 bases and 6 bases, with 4 bases remaining between them. The CDR3 sequence is 12 residues long. CDR3 in DNA: TGTGCCAGCAGCCAAGAGAGGGATACGCAGTATTTT. Protein: CASSQERDTQYF.

This clonotype has a count of ten or more. This chain links TRBV20-1 with TRBJ2-7, with a possible D match to TRBD2 (6 bases). This CDR3 region has 13 residues. The V gene's germline CDR1 is DFQATT and CDR2 SNEGSKA (reference sequence). The V and J ends lost 7 bases and 2 bases respectively, with 15 bases between them. The CDR3: CSGVGRGTYEQYF. CDR3 nucleotide sequence: TGCAGTGGGGTTGGGCGGGGAACCTACGAGCAGTACTTC.

In this sample, this clonotype turned up many times. The J gene is TRBJ2-3, the V gene TRBV6-5; tentatively, D is TRBD1 or TRBD2 (5 bases each). V was trimmed by 2 bases and J by 6 bases, leaving 12 bases between them. The V gene's germline CDR1 is MNHEY and CDR2 SVGAGI. This CDR3 is 14 amino acids long. The CDR3 here is CASSYLGWGDTQYF. CDR3 sequence (DNA): TGTGCCAGCAGTTACCTAGGGTGGGGGGATACGCAGTATTTT.

This clonotype turned up a few times. The J gene is TRBJ2-5, the V gene TRBV29-1; 9 bases are a match to TRBD2. V shed 3 bases, J shed 5 bases, and the junction held 4 bases outside the gene matches. CDR3 size: 13 residues. CDR1 and CDR2 (germline): SQVTM, ANQGSEA. This CDR3 reads CSVDSGSGETQYF. CDR3 nucleotides: TGCAGCGTTGATAGCGGGAGCGGCGAGACCCAGTACTTC.

The sample holds many counts of this clonotype. The chain has TRBV28 and TRBJ1-4; D possibly corresponds to TRBD1 (5 bases). CDR3 size: 14 residues. The V end was cut by 6 bases, the J end by 8 bases, with 16 bases between. The germline V gene encodes CDR1 MDHEN and CDR2 SYDVKM. CDR3 sequence reads: CASRRRRVDEKLFF. CDR3 DNA: TGTGCCAGCAGGCGTCGCAGGGTGGACGAAAAACTGTTTTTT.

In its sample, this clonotype was seen many times. V and J are TRBV7-9 and TRBJ2-3; 7 nucleotides agree with TRBD2. Germline-derived CDR1 and CDR2 are SEHNR and FQNEAQ (reference sequence). Trimming cost V 5 bases and J 2 bases; bases outside gene matches: 10. The CDR3 runs to 16 residues. CDR3 loop: CASSRAGRGDTDTQYF. The CDR3 bases are TGTGCCAGCAGCCGGGCTGGGAGGGGAGACACAGATACGCAGTATTTT.

This chain links TRBV7-9 with TRBJ1-1; D unclear. Germline CDR1 SEHNR, CDR2 FQNEAQ (reference sequence). The CDR3 contains 16 residues. Trimming pared 5 bases from V and 1 base from J, leaving 17 bases between. The CDR3 protein is CASSPEIGRANTEAFF. The CDR3 region has the DNA TGTGCCAGCAGCCCCGAGATCGGCAGAGCGAACACTGAAGCTTTCTTT. Filled out from reference TRBV7-9 and TRBJ1-1, the complete variable domain reads DTGVSQNPRHKITKRGQNVTFRCDPISEHNRLYWYRQTLGQGPEFLTYFQNEAQLEKSRLLSDRFSAERPKGSFSTLEIQRTEQGDSAMYLCASSPEIGRANTEAFFGQGTRLTVV.

In its sample, this clonotype was seen many times. The genes are TRBV7-9 and TRBJ2-2; tentative D call: TRBD2 (6 bases). The length of the CDR3 is 15 residues. The germline CDR1 and CDR2 sequences are SEHNR and FQNEAQ (reference sequence). Deletions cut 5 bases from V and 4 bases from J, with 14 bases between. The CDR3 here is CASSLGTGSTGELFF. DNA of the CDR3: TGTGCCAGCAGCCTCGGGACTGGAAGCACCGGGGAGCTGTTTTTT. Looking up the rest from reference TRBV7-9 and TRBJ2-2 gives the full variable domain: DTGVSQNPRHKITKRGQNVTFRCDPISEHNRLYWYRQTLGQGPEFLTYFQNEAQLEKSRLLSDRFSAERPKGSFSTLEIQRTEQGDSAMYLCASSLGTGSTGELFFGEGSRLTVL.

J is TRBJ2-7 and V is TRBV3-1; tentatively, D is TRBD1 or TRBD2 (5 bases each). The CDR3 contains 17 residues. Germline values: CDR1 LGHDT, CDR2 YNNKEL (reference sequence). V was cut by 1 base and J by 2 bases, with 18 bases left in between. CDR3 nucleotide sequence: TGTGCCAGCAGCCAAGGGATCGGGACCCCAAGAGCCTACGAGCAGTACTTC. Protein: CASSQGIGTPRAYEQYF.

This clonotype was recorded many times. The chain recombines TRBV2 with TRBJ1-4; D gene unclear. The V gene's germline CDR1 is SNHLY and CDR2 FYNNEI. Between the trimmed V and J ends, which lost 2 bases and 8 bases, there was a span of 15 bases. The CDR3 length is 15 residues. CDR3 DNA sequence: TGTGCCAGCAGTGAATTTCAAGGGTTCAACGAAAAACTGTTTTTT. It codes for CASSEFQGFNEKLFF.

This clonotype was detected ten times or more. CDR3 amino acids: CASSRTGGWSNSGGTLDEQFF. The CDR3 DNA reads TGTGCCAGCAGTAGGACAGGGGGCTGGTCTAACTCCGGCGGGACTCTGGATGAGCAGTTCTTC. The chain has TRBV28 and TRBJ2-1; 11 bases fit TRBD1. J was trimmed by 8 bases and V by 5 bases; bases with no gene match: 26. Per the germline V gene, CDR1 is MDHEN and CDR2 is SYDVKM. The CDR3 has 21 amino acids.

This clonotype has a count of ten or more. The CDR3 here is CASSLGWGVNQPQHF. The CDR3 DNA is TGTGCCAGCAGCTTAGGGTGGGGGGTCAATCAGCCCCAGCATTTT. The chain carries TRBV7-9 and TRBJ1-5; D is perhaps TRBD1 (5 bases). Germline CDR1 and CDR2: SEHNR and FQNEAQ (reference sequence). Trimming pared 1 base from V and 3 bases from J, leaving 10 bases between. This CDR3 region has 15 residues.

This rearrangement joins TRBV7-6 to TRBJ1-4, with D unclear. The CDR3 sequence is 15 residues long. The V gene's germline CDR1 is SGHVS and CDR2 FNYEAQ. V lost 2 bases, J lost 3 bases, and 10 bases lay in between. This chain's CDR3 is CASSLQQKPNEKLFF. In DNA form, the CDR3 reads TGTGCCAGCAGCTTACAACAGAAACCTAATGAAAAACTGTTTTTT.

This clonotype was counted at least ten times. The chain carries TRBV28 and TRBJ2-5; D possibly corresponds to TRBD1 (6 bases). The CDR3 totals 14 residues. V shed 3 bases and J shed 4 bases, with 12 bases lying between them. From germline, CDR1 is MDHEN and CDR2 SYDVKM. The CDR3 nucleotides read TGTGCCAGCAGTTTCGTGGGGGCGGGAGAGACCCAGTACTTC. This codes for CASSFVGAGETQYF.

This clonotype was seen ten or more times. The chain combines TRBV12-3 or TRBV12-4 with TRBJ1-5, with 9 bases lining up with TRBD1. The CDR3 length is 13 residues. Germline trimming cut 6 bases from V and 7 bases from J; bases unmatched to any gene: 4. The CDR3 region is CASRQGAKQPQHF. The CDR3 region has the DNA TGTGCCAGCAGACAGGGGGCGAAGCAGCCCCAGCATTTT.